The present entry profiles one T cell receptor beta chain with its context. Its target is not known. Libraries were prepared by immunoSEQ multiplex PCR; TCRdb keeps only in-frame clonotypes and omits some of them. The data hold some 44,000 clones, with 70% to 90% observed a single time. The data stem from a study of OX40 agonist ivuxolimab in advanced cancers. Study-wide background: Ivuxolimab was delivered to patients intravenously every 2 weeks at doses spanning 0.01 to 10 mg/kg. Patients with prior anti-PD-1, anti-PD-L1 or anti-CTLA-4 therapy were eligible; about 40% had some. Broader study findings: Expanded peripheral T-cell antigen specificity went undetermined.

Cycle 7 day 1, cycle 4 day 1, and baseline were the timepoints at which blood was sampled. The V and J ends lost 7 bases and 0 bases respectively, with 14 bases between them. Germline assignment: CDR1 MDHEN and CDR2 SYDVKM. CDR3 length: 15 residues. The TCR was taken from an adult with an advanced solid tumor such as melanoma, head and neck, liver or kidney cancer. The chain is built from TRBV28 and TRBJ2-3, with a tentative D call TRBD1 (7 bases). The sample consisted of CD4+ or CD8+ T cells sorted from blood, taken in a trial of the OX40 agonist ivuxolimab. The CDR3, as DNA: TGTGCCAGCACCTCGACAGGGACTAGCACAGATACGCAGTATTTT. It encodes CASTSTGTSTDTQYF.